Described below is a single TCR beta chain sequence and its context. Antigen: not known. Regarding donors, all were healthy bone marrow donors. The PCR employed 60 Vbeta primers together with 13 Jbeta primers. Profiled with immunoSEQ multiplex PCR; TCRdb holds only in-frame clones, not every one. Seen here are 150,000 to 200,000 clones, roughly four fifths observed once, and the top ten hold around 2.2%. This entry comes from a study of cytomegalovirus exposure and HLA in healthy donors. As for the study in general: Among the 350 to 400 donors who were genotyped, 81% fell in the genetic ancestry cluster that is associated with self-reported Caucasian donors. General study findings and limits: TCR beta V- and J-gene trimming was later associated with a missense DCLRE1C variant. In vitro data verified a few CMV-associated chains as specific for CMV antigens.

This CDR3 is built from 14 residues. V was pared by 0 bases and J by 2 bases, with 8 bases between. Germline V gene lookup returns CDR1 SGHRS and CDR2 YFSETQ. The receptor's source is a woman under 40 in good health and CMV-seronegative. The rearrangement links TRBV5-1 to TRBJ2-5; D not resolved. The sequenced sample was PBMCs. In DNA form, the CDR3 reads TGCGCCAGCAGCTTGGCCAACAGTCAAGAGACCCAGTACTTC. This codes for CASSLANSQETQYF. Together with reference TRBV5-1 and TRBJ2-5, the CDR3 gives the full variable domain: KAGVTQTPRYLIKTRGQQVTLSCSPISGHRSVSWYQQTPGQGLQFLFEYFSETQRNKGNFPGRFSGRQFSNSRSEMNVSTLELGDSALYLCASSLANSQETQYFGPGTRLLVL.